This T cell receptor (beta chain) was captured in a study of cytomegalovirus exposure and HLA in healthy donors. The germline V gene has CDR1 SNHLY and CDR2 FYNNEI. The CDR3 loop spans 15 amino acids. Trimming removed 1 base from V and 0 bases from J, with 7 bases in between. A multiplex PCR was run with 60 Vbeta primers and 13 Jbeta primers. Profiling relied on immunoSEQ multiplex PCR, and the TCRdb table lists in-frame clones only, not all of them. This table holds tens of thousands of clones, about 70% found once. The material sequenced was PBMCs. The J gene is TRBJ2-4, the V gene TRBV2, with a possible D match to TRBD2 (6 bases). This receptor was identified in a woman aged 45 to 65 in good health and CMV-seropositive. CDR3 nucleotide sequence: TGTGCCAGCAGTGAAGGGGGACTAGCCAAAAACATTCAGTACTTC. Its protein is CASSEGGLAKNIQYF.